This TCR beta chain was sequenced during a study of blood T cells in healthy people across ages. Findings and caveats of the study: Per million T cells, TCR beta diversity dropped about linearly as age rose.

At least ten counts were recorded for this clonotype. Its antigen is unidentified. Primed by a sample-barcoded 5' primer and a J-beta primer mix, a second PCR proceeded for 7 to 11 cycles. TCRdb redid the calling of the 5' RACE reads with MiXCR, one entry per CDR3 protein. The sample consists of about 780,000 distinct CDR3 sequences, approximately 24% of them appearing once. The CDR3 covers 11 residues. Germline CDR1 reads MDHEN; CDR2 reads SYDVKM. Trimming removed 5 bases from V and 3 bases from J, with 5 bases in between. These same data were also listed under a study on T cells of mothers and their children.

Sequenced input: blood. The sequence was collected from a boy younger than 18 in good health. The chain joins TRBV28 to TRBJ2-7; no clear D gene. In DNA form, the CDR3 reads TGTGCCAGCAGTACAAACTACGAGCAGTACTTC. Its translation: CASSTNYEQYF.